This is a list of T cell receptor beta chains from one sample in a study of control samples from healthy donors and cancer patients. Assay: immunoSEQ multiplex PCR; the TCRdb copy retains only in-frame clones and omits some. The table shows 70,000 to 100,000 clones, with roughly 91% occurring only once. Material: blood. The receptors come from a man over 45 in good health. Both conserved end residues are part of each CDR3. D genes are given only for firm matches. Not all rows give a size; the values are once, few, many and, for expanded clones, a class.

j_call clone_size v_call d_call cdr3_nt cdr3_aa
TRBJ1-1 NA TRBV5-6 NA TGTGCCAGCAGTTTCACAGGGTTGAACACTGAAGCTTTCTTT CASSFTGLNTEAFF
TRBJ2-7 NA TRBV5-1 TRBD2 TGCGCCAGCAGCCCCCAGGGAGGGGCAGTAGGCGAGCAGTACTTC CASSPQGGAVGEQYF
TRBJ1-2 once TRBV5-6 TRBD1 TGTGCCAGCAGCGCCGACAGGGCCTCCAACTATGGCTACACCTTC CASSADRASNYGYTF
TRBJ1-6 NA TRBV30 NA TGTGCCTGGACCAGAGACGGCCCTTCACCCCTCCACTTT CAWTRDGPSPLHF
TRBJ2-1 NA TRBV6-5 NA TGTGCCAGCAGTTACTCCCCCGGGACCCTGGGGGGAGAGCAGTTCTTC CASSYSPGTLGGEQFF
TRBJ2-7 NA TRBV18 NA TGTGCCAGCTCCCATCAGGACAGCTCCTACGAGCAGTACTTC CASSHQDSSYEQYF
TRBJ2-1 NA TRBV6-2/TRBV6-3 TRBD1 TGTGCCAGCAGTCCGACAGGGTTATCCTACAATGAGCAGTTCTTC CASSPTGLSYNEQFF
TRBJ1-3 NA TRBV5-1 NA TGCGCCAGCAGCTTGGGGACCTCGGGGATCGGAAACACCATATATTTT CASSLGTSGIGNTIYF
TRBJ2-7 many TRBV19 NA TGTGCCAGTAGTGCGACTACCCACGAGCAGTACTTC CASSATTHEQYF
TRBJ2-2 NA TRBV9 TRBD2 TGTGCCAGCAGCGTAGAACTAGCGGGGGGTCCCGGGGAGCTGTTTTTT CASSVELAGGPGELFF
TRBJ2-1 few TRBV4-3 NA TGCGCCAGCAGCCAAGTACAAACCCTTGTGGGTAATGAGCAGTTCTTC CASSQVQTLVGNEQFF
TRBJ2-3 once TRBV3-1/TRBV3-2 TRBD2 TGTGCCAGCAGCCAAGGAATCGGCGGGGGGGCCTCAGATACGCAGTATTTT CASSQGIGGGASDTQYF
TRBJ2-1 NA TRBV10-1 TRBD2 TGCGCCAGCTCCTCTACTAGCGGGGGATACAATGAGCAGTTCTTC CASSSTSGGYNEQFF
TRBJ1-1 NA TRBV2 TRBD1 TGTGCCAGTGACAGGGGGGGAACTGAAGCTTTCTTT CASDRGGTEAFF
TRBJ1-5 NA TRBV6-6 NA TGTGCCAGCAGGAGTGTGGAGGTTGGAGGCAATCAGCCCCAGCATTTT CASRSVEVGGNQPQHF
TRBJ2-7 NA TRBV18 NA TGTGCCAGCTCACCAGACCAGGGCGACGAGCAGTACTTC CASSPDQGDEQYF
TRBJ2-1 NA TRBV29-1 TRBD2 TGCAGCGTTGGCGGACTAGCGGGAGAAAATGAGCAGTTCTTC CSVGGLAGENEQFF
TRBJ1-6 once TRBV27 NA TGTGCCAGCAGTCCCCGGGGTGAGGTAGGCTCACCCCTCCACTTT CASSPRGEVGSPLHF
TRBJ1-5 NA TRBV12-3/TRBV12-4 NA TGTGCCAGCAGTACCCGGACATATCAGCCCCAGCATTTT CASSTRTYQPQHF
TRBJ1-1 NA TRBV11-2 TRBD1 TGTGCCAGCAGCTTCGGGACAGGGGTAGGCACTGAAGCTTTCTTT CASSFGTGVGTEAFF
TRBJ1-2 NA TRBV2 NA TGTGCCAGCAGTGATCAAGTAGAAAGGTTTCGGCGAGGCTACACCTTC CASSDQVERFRRGYTF
TRBJ2-3 NA TRBV20-1 NA TGCAGTGCCAGGACGGCGGATACGCAGTATTTT CSARTADTQYF
TRBJ1-5 NA TRBV30 NA TGTGCCTGGAGTTTGGGGGGGGTCCAGCCCCAGCATTTT CAWSLGGVQPQHF
TRBJ1-1 once TRBV11-1 NA TGTGCCAGCAGCTACCGACGTAACACTGAAGCTTTCTTT CASSYRRNTEAFF